Listed here is a single T cell receptor (beta chain). Its antigen remains unknown. Profiled with immunoSEQ multiplex PCR; TCRdb holds only in-frame clones, not every one. This table holds under 75,000 clones, around 90% found once. The source of the sample is a study of graft-versus-host responses after intestinal transplantation. General study results and limits: GvH clones appeared in recipient marrow, some first in ileum or blood.

Grafts had their tissue processed, releasing intraepithelial and lamina propria lymphocytes. Germline V gene lookup returns CDR1 SGHVS and CDR2 FNYEAQ. The CDR3 loop spans 11 amino acids. V lost 7 bases, J lost 10 bases, and 10 bases lay in between. Here the sequenced sample was ileum tissue, taken 350 to 400 days after transplant. This clonotype was sampled from a human patient who received an intestinal transplant, so some T cells may come from the graft donor. The rearrangement uses TRBV7-6 and TRBJ1-4; D ambiguous. The CDR3 DNA reads as TGTGCCAGCAAGCGGTCGGGAAAACTGTTTTTT. Its protein is CASKRSGKLFF.